This T cell receptor beta chain was documented in a study of T cell responses to AZD1222 COVID-19 vaccine. Regarding the study as a whole: Baseline seropositivity occurred in only 5 to 7 AZD1222 recipients. Every sample of the repertoires postdated the peak T cell response.

Looked up from germline, CDR1 is LGHDT and CDR2 is YNNKEL (reference sequence). This CDR3 region has 15 residues. The germline V and J ends were trimmed by 0 bases and 5 bases, with 13 bases remaining between them. Comment on this clone: The antigen remains unidentified.

The assay was immunoSEQ multiplex PCR, and TCRdb's table has in-frame clones only and misses some. This table has more than 100,000 clones, around 92% appearing once. This chain uses TRBV3-1 (or the pseudogene TRBV3-2) with TRBJ1-2, with D unresolved. This sample comprised peripheral blood, obtained 28 days after the second AZD1222 dose. This receptor was taken from an adult who received the AZD1222 COVID-19 vaccine. CDR3 DNA: TGTGCCAGCAGCCAAGATCGACCCTCCGGATATGGCTACACCTTC. Protein sequence: CASSQDRPSGYGYTF.